This T cell receptor (beta chain) derives from a study of T-cell reconstitution after alpha-beta-depleted transplantation in children. In the case of this clonotype: Its antigen is unknown.

Library preparation (for TCRbeta) was performed with unique molecular identifiers. TCRdb reanalysed the PCR reads using MiXCR and keeps one entry per CDR3 protein. The sample holds some 440,000 distinct CDR3 sequences; around 16% are singletons and the top ten take roughly 27%. Notes on the study in general: The high TCRbeta diversity at day 60 in some patients came from surviving recipient T cells and thymic progenitors. T-cell counts and diversity at one year following transplant were attributed mainly to newly produced T cells. Expanded graft clones numbering several hundred reportedly gave rise to alpha-beta T cells about two months after transplant.

Germline CDR1 reads MDHEN; CDR2 reads SYDVKM. Trimming cost V 5 bases and J 0 bases; bases outside gene matches: 11. CDR3 length: 18 amino acids. This chain uses TRBV28 with TRBJ2-4; 9 nucleotides match TRBD1. The sample here was PBMCs, mostly from graft donor cells, taken 360 days after TCRalphabeta/CD19-depleted stem cell transplant. The sequence derives from a boy under two years old who had a stem cell transplant for Wiskott-Aldrich syndrome, so the T cells may come from the graft donor. The CDR3 DNA sequence: TGTGCCAGCAGTGACTCGGACAGGGGAGGGGTAGCCAAAAACATTCAGTACTTC. This codes for CASSDSDRGGVAKNIQYF.